The present TCR beta chain was sequenced within a study of CD8 T cells in ankylosing spondylitis. Study findings and constraints: Disease-linked clones reportedly concentrated significantly in matched ankylosing spondylitis synovial fluid.

Of note for this clonotype: Its antigen is undetermined.

TCRdb used MiXCR to reprocess the 5' RACE reads, holding one entry per CDR3 protein. The sample contains a few hundred thousand distinct CDR3 sequences, roughly 10% of which appear only once. The germline V gene encodes CDR1 KGHSH and CDR2 LQKENI. Trimming left V 6 bases short and J 3 bases short, with 9 bases between. The CDR3 runs 13 residues. The TCR originated in a female donor with ankylosing spondylitis or in good health (not recorded which). The chain recombines TRBV18 with TRBJ1-5; D is perhaps TRBD1 (5 bases). Sequenced: blood, either unsorted or a sorted T cell fraction (not recorded which). The CDR3: CASSSTVNQPQHF. The CDR3 DNA sequence: TGTGCCAGCTCGTCGACAGTCAATCAGCCCCAGCATTTT.